This TCR beta chain was sequenced in a study of B cell selection in AIRE deficiency. CD4+CD127+ cells were sorted as the conventional CD4 T cells. Assay: immunoSEQ multiplex PCR; the TCRdb copy retains only in-frame clones and omits some. This table has some 24,000 clones, approximately 96% appearing once. The CDR3 covers 14 residues. The V gene lost 5 bases and the J gene lost 1 base, with 11 bases spanning the gap. Germline V lookup: CDR1 SGHAT, CDR2 FQNNGV. This TCR derives from a human donor in good health. Specimen: CD4+CD127+ conventional T cells sorted from PBMCs. V gene TRBV11-2 combines with J gene TRBJ1-1; D gene unclear. CDR3 region: CASSPKTPNTEAFF. CDR3 nucleotides: TGTGCCAGCAGCCCCAAGACACCGAACACTGAAGCTTTCTTT.